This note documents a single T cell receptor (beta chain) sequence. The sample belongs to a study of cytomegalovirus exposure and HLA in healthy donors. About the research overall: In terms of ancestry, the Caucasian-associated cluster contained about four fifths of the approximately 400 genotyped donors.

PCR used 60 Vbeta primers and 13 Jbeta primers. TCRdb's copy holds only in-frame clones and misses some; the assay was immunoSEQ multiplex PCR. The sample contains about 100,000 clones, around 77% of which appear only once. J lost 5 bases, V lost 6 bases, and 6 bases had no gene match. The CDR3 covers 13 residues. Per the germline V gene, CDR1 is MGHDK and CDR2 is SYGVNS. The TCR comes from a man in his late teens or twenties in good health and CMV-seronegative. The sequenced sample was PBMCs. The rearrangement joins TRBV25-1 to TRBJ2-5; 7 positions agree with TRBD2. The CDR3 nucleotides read TGTGCCAGCAGAGACCCCGGGGGGGAGACCCAGTACTTC. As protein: CASRDPGGETQYF.